This T cell receptor beta chain was retrieved from a study of cytomegalovirus exposure and HLA in healthy donors. Study observations and caveats: Reportedly, cytomegalovirus status was diagnosed with high sensitivity and specificity. Reportedly, fewer N-insertions than the approximately 700-donor mean appeared in an Asian-associated ancestry cluster in a later analysis. An analysis done earlier found most TCR beta V segments productive about 90% or about 30% of the time.

Trimming took 0 bases from V and 6 from J, leaving 13 bases between them. Germline V lookup: CDR1 SGHDT, CDR2 YYEEEE. The CDR3 sequence is 14 residues long. Comments on this clone: What it recognizes is unknown.

In the PCR, 60 Vbeta and 13 Jbeta primers were used. The table came from immunoSEQ multiplex PCR; TCRdb's copy has only in-frame clones and leaves some out. The sample has 85,000 to 120,000 clones; about 76% are singletons. V and J are TRBV5-6 and TRBJ2-7; D uncertain. The sequenced material came from PBMCs. This TCR was recovered from a woman aged 45-65 years in good health and CMV-seropositive. Written as DNA, the CDR3 is TGTGCCAGCAGCTTGGTGGTGGTCGGTGGCGAGCAGTACTTC. It specifies CASSLVVVGGEQYF. Full variable domain (rest looked up from reference TRBV5-6 and TRBJ2-7): DAGVTQSPTHLIKTRGQQVTLRCSPKSGHDTVSWYQQALGQGPQFIFQYYEEEERQRGNFPDRFSGHQFPNYSSELNVNALLLGDSALYLCASSLVVVGGEQYFGPGTRLTVT.